This TCR beta chain originates from a study of CD8+CD57+ T cells in acquired aplastic anemia. The wider study: On average, sorted CD4+ and CD8+ cells gave approximately 3 ug of DNA.

Flow cytometry had shown expanded CD8+CD57+ cells in the patients chosen for sequencing. Severe acquired aplastic anemia was diagnosed in all patients. This CDR3 is 13 amino acids long. V shed 10 bases and J shed 1 base, with 12 bases lying between them. Germline CDR1 is ENHRY and CDR2 is SYGVKD. CDR3 and TCR beta VDJ profiling relied on genomic DNA as the template. One entry per CDR3 protein results from TCRdb running MiXCR on the reads. The repertoire includes 250,000 to 300,000 distinct CDR3 sequences, approximately 60% of them detected once, and under 1.5% sits in the top ten. As regards this clonotype: Its cognate antigen is unknown.

Whole-study results and caveats: Levels of CD8+ Simpson's diversity were not significantly distinct in patients versus controls.

This receptor was identified in a human donor with aplastic anemia. The sample taken for sequencing was sorted CD4+, CD8+, or CD8+CD57+ T cells (not recorded which) from PBMCs. This rearrangement joins TRBV10-3 to TRBJ2-3; a possible D gene is TRBD2 (6 bases). This CDR3 is CASGLPGTDTQYF. Written as DNA, the CDR3 is TGTGCCAGCGGACTACCTGGCACAGATACGCAGTATTTT.